In this sample, the clone carrying this T cell receptor beta chain turned up many times. What it recognizes is unknown. This sample is part of a study of T-cell reconstitution after alpha-beta-depleted transplantation in children. The study's findings and limits: Some patients showed high day-60 TCRbeta diversity, which derived from surviving recipient T cells and thymic progenitors. Reportedly, only several hundred clones from non-depleted graft cells drove alpha-beta T-cell counts at about two months. A year post-transplant, T-cell counts and diversity derived mostly from newly produced T cells.

A TCRbeta library incorporating unique molecular identifiers was prepared. A single record per CDR3 protein comes from TCRdb applying MiXCR to the PCR reads. The sample carries 90,000 to 100,000 distinct CDR3 sequences, less than 25% recorded once. Trimming stripped 8 bases from V and 5 bases from J, with 6 bases between. The CDR3 is made up of 10 amino acids. Material: PBMCs, obtained before TCRalphabeta/CD19-depleted stem cell transplant. V and J are TRBV12-3 or TRBV12-4 and TRBJ2-5; the D is unclear. This TCR was sampled from a boy between 2 and 10 years old with acute lymphoblastic leukemia, due to receive a stem cell transplant. The CDR3 is CASSHETQYF. The CDR3 DNA sequence: TGTGCCAGCTCACATGAGACCCAGTACTTC.